The source of this T cell receptor (beta chain) is a study of blood T cell repertoires in COVID-19. Study in general: The origin of the acute and convalescent COVID-19 samples was the United States, Italy and Spain. T cells, B-cell-depleted T cells, or PBMCs provided the cDNA or gDNA that served as material.

Per the original data handling: How many nucleated cells were present was estimated from reference gene primer amplification. Generated by immunoSEQ multiplex PCR, the TCRdb table keeps only in-frame clones and is missing some. Clone size and the V and J calls come from that table; the DNA yielded D and trimming. The table lists 65,000 to 95,000 clones, about 80% of them singletons, with around 12% in the top ten. Germline loops: CDR1 MNHEY, CDR2 SMNVEV (reference sequence). V dropped 6 bases and J dropped 4; count of bases not matched to a gene: 4. CDR3 size: 14 residues. The V call is TRBV27, the J call TRBJ2-1; 9 bases fit TRBD1. The source material was peripheral blood. The sequence came from a woman aged 40 to 50 with active or convalescent COVID-19. CDR3 bases: TGTGCCAGCAGACCGGGACAGGGTTACAATGAGCAGTTCTTC. Amino acid sequence: CASRPGQGYNEQFF.